Listed here are 8 T cell receptor beta chains from one sample, sequenced in a study of blood T cell repertoires in COVID-19. Profiled with immunoSEQ multiplex PCR; TCRdb holds only in-frame clones, not every one. The table includes about 240,000 clones, about 90% detected once. Specimen: peripheral blood. The receptor set was obtained from a man in his sixties who had recovered from COVID-19.

This chain connects TRBV11-3 to TRBJ2-2, with D unclear. Germline assignment: CDR1 SGHNT and CDR2 YENEEA. V lost 5 bases and J lost 4, with 8 bases in between. The CDR3 has 13 residues. CDR3 protein: CASSQAFTGELFF. DNA for the CDR3: TGTGCCAGCAGCCAGGCTTTCACCGGGGAGCTGTTTTTT.

The chain employs TRBV5-5 and TRBJ1-1; D unclear. The CDR3 consists of 15 residues. V lost 4 bases and J lost 0, with 13 bases in between. Germline values: CDR1 SGHKS, CDR2 YYEKEE (reference sequence). The DNA for the CDR3 is TGTGCCAGCAGCCAGCCCGGGTTCATGAACACTGAAGCTTTCTTT. Translating it yields CASSQPGFMNTEAFF. Complete variable domain (other parts from reference TRBV5-5 and TRBJ1-1): DAGVTQSPTHLIKTRGQQVTLRCSPISGHKSVSWYQQVLGQGPQFIFQYYEKEERGRGNFPDRFSARQFPNYSSELNVNALLLGDSALYLCASSQPGFMNTEAFFGQGTRLTVV.

The chain's CDR3 is CASSLYTGELFF. The CDR3 coding sequence is TGTGCCAGCAGCCTATACACCGGGGAGCTGTTTTTT. This chain uses TRBV6-5 with TRBJ2-2; no clear D. The CDR3 length is 12 residues. V was shortened by 6 bases and J by 3 bases, with 5 bases between the two germline ends. Germline CDR1 reads MNHEY; CDR2 reads SVGAGI.

This clone has only one observation. The rearrangement joins TRBV19 to TRBJ1-6; 8 bases fit TRBD1. CDR1 and CDR2 from the germline V gene are LNHDA and SQIVND (reference sequence). With V trimmed by 6 bases and J by 6 bases, 10 bases remained unmatched. The CDR3 is 16 residues long. This chain's CDR3 is CASSAFDRGGNSPLHF. Here the CDR3 DNA reads TGTGCCAGTAGCGCCTTCGACAGGGGAGGTAATTCACCCCTCCACTTT.

The chain carries TRBV28 and TRBJ1-4; D gene uncertain. Trimming took off 7 bases at V and 0 bases at J, with 9 bases between the two ends. There are 14 residues in the CDR3. CDR1 is MDHEN and CDR2 is SYDVKM in the germline V gene. CDR3 in DNA: TGTGCCAGCAAGGGAGTTGCAACTAATGAAAAACTGTTTTTT. Protein: CASKGVATNEKLFF.

The CDR3 nucleotides are TGTGCCAGCAGTGGGGGACAGGGATCGCGTGGCTACACCTTC. It specifies CASSGGQGSRGYTF. This rearrangement joins TRBV6-4 to TRBJ1-2, with 9 positions matching TRBD1. The germline V gene encodes CDR1 MRHNA and CDR2 SNTAGT. V lost 4 bases to trimming and J lost 7 bases; unmatched junction nucleotides: 7. The CDR3 has 14 residues.

This chain connects TRBV10-3 to TRBJ2-7; 9 positions agree with TRBD2. This CDR3 comprises 16 residues. The germline V gene encodes CDR1 ENHRY and CDR2 SYGVKD. After removal of 3 bases from V and 0 bases from J, the junction contained 6 bases not matched to a gene. This CDR3 reads CAISDRAGGSSYEQYV. The CDR3 nucleotides read TGTGCCATCAGTGACCGCGCGGGGGGGAGCTCCTACGAGCAGTACGTC.

The chain couples TRBV11-2 to TRBJ1-3; no clear D. The CDR3 contains 15 residues. Germline V CDR1 and CDR2: SGHAT, FQNNGV. With 5 bases removed from V and 0 bases from J, the gap between germline ends came to 11 bases. DNA of the CDR3: TGTGCCAGCAGCCCGGCCGGGAGCTCTGGAAACACCATATATTTT. This codes for CASSPAGSSGNTIYF.